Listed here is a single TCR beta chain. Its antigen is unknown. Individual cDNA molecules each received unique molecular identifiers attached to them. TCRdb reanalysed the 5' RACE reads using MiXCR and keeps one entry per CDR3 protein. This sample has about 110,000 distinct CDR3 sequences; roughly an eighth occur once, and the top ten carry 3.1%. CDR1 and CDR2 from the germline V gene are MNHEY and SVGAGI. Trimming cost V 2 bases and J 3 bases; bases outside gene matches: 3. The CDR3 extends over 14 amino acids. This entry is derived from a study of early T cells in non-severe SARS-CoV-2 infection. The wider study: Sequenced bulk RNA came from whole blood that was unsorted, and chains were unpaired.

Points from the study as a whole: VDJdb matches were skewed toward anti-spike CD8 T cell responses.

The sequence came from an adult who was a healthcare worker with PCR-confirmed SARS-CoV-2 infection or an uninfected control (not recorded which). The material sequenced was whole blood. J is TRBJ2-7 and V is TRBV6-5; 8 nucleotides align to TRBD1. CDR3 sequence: CASSYDTGGYEQYF. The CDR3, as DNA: TGTGCCAGCAGTTACGATACAGGGGGCTACGAGCAGTACTTC.